The rows below give T cell receptor beta chains drawn from one sample of a study of blood T cell repertoires in COVID-19. Produced via immunoSEQ multiplex PCR; TCRdb's table is partial and in-frame only. This sample has about 220,000 clones; around 86% occur once, and the top ten carry roughly 5.5%. Sequenced sample: peripheral blood. These receptor sequences come from a woman aged 65 to 85 with COVID-19, enrolled during active disease. The CDR3 runs from the conserved cysteine through the conserved F or W. D genes are given only for firm matches. Part of the rows lack a size; the others show once, few, many or a class for expanded clones.

d_call: TRBD1; j_call: TRBJ1-5; v_call: TRBV28; clone_size: .; cdr3_nt: TGCGCGGCGGCAGGGGGCGGTGGCAATCAGCCCCAGCATTTT; cdr3_aa: CAAAGGGGNQPQHF
d_call: TRBD1; j_call: TRBJ1-2; v_call: TRBV5-1; clone_size: .; cdr3_nt: TGCGCCAGCAGCTCCCGGACAGGGGAGTATGGCTACACCTTC; cdr3_aa: CASSSRTGEYGYTF
d_call: .; j_call: TRBJ2-7; v_call: TRBV4-1; clone_size: .; cdr3_nt: TGCGCCAGCAGCCAAGCGCGGAGGTCCCACGAGCAGTACTTC; cdr3_aa: CASSQARRSHEQYF
d_call: .; j_call: TRBJ1-6; v_call: TRBV6-4; clone_size: .; cdr3_nt: TGTGCCAACCCTGGACGGTCGGCCGGACTGGCCCTCCACTTT; cdr3_aa: CANPGRSAGLALHF
d_call: .; j_call: TRBJ1-2; v_call: TRBV5-1; clone_size: .; cdr3_nt: TGCGCCAGCAGGCGGAGAGTTGGAGGCTACACCTTC; cdr3_aa: CASRRRVGGYTF
d_call: .; j_call: TRBJ2-7; v_call: TRBV7-4; clone_size: once; cdr3_nt: TGTGCCAGCAGCCTCCCCCCGGAAAGGAGCTCCTACGAGCAGTACTTC; cdr3_aa: CASSLPPERSSYEQYF
d_call: .; j_call: TRBJ2-6; v_call: TRBV27; clone_size: .; cdr3_nt: TGTGCCAGCAGTCCGTCCGCGCTCTCTGGGGCCAACGTCCTGACTTTC; cdr3_aa: CASSPSALSGANVLTF
d_call: TRBD1; j_call: TRBJ1-1; v_call: TRBV11-2; clone_size: .; cdr3_nt: TGTGCCAGCAGCCCGAGAGGGATGGGACAGACGAACACTGAAGCTTTCTTT; cdr3_aa: CASSPRGMGQTNTEAFF
d_call: TRBD2; j_call: TRBJ2-1; v_call: TRBV19; clone_size: once; cdr3_nt: TGTGCCAGTAGTACCTCTAGCGGTCCACGCGCTGGCAATGAGCAGTTCTTC; cdr3_aa: CASSTSSGPRAGNEQFF
d_call: .; j_call: TRBJ2-3; v_call: TRBV15; clone_size: .; cdr3_nt: TGTGCCACCAGCAGGGGCTCCGACGCTAGCACAGATACGCAGTATTTT; cdr3_aa: CATSRGSDASTDTQYF
d_call: TRBD2; j_call: TRBJ2-1; v_call: TRBV19; clone_size: .; cdr3_nt: TGTGCCAGTAGTGTCACTAGCGGAGCATACAATGAGCAGTTCTTC; cdr3_aa: CASSVTSGAYNEQFF
d_call: .; j_call: TRBJ1-2; v_call: TRBV5-1; clone_size: .; cdr3_nt: TGCGCCAGCAGCTTCACCGGAGGGGATGGCTACACCTTC; cdr3_aa: CASSFTGGDGYTF
d_call: TRBD2; j_call: TRBJ2-3; v_call: TRBV6-5; clone_size: .; cdr3_nt: TGTGCCAGCAGACGCCTAGCGGGAGGGAAAGATACGCAGTATTTT; cdr3_aa: CASRRLAGGKDTQYF
d_call: .; j_call: TRBJ2-1; v_call: TRBV24-1; clone_size: .; cdr3_nt: TGTGCCACCAGTGCGGCCAGGTACTACAATGAGCAGTTCTTC; cdr3_aa: CATSAARYYNEQFF
d_call: TRBD2; j_call: TRBJ2-7; v_call: TRBV7-2; clone_size: .; cdr3_nt: TGTGCCAGCCAATCCGCCCTCGGGGCGGGAGAGTACGAGCAGTACTTC; cdr3_aa: CASQSALGAGEYEQYF
d_call: .; j_call: TRBJ2-7; v_call: TRBV18; clone_size: .; cdr3_nt: TGTGCCAGCTCACCACCCGGACAGACAGATAGGAGCTCCTACGAGCAGTACTTC; cdr3_aa: CASSPPGQTDRSSYEQYF